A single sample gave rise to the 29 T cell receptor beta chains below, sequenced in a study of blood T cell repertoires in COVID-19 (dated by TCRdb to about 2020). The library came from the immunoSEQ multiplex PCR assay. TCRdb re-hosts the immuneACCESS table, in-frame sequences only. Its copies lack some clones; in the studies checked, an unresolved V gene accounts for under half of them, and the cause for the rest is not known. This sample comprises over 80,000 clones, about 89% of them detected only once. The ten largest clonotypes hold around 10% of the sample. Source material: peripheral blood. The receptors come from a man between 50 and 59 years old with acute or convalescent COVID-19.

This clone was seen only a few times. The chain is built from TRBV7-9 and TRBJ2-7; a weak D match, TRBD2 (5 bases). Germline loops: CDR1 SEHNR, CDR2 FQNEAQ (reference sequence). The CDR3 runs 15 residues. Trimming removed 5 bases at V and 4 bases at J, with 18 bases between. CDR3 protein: CASSQSGGLGYEQYF. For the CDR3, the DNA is TGTGCCAGCAGCCAATCCGGAGGTTTAGGGTACGAGCAGTACTTC. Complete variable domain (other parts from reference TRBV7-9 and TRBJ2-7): DTGVSQNPRHKITKRGQNVTFRCDPISEHNRLYWYRQTLGQGPEFLTYFQNEAQLEKSRLLSDRFSAERPKGSFSTLEIQRTEQGDSAMYLCASSQSGGLGYEQYFGPGTRLTVT.

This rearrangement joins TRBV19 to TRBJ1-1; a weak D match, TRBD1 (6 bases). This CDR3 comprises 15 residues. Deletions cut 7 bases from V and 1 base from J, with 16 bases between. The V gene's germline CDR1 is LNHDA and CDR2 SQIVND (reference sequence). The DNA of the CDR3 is TGTGCCAGTACTAAAAGAACAGGGCAGAACACTGAAGCTTTCTTT. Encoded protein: CASTKRTGQNTEAFF.

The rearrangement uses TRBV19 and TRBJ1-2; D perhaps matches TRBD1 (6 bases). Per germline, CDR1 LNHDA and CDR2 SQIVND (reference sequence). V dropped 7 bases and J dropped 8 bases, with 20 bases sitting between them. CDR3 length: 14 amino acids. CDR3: CASTTRLGGRGYTF. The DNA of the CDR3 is TGTGCCAGTACTACCCGGTTAGGGGGAAGGGGCTACACCTTC. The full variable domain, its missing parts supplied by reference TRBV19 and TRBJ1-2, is DGGITQSPKYLFRKEGQNVTLSCEQNLNHDAMYWYRQDPGQGLRLIYYSQIVNDFQKGDIAEGYSVSREKKESFPLTVTSAQKNPTAFYLCASTTRLGGRGYTFGSGTRLTVV.

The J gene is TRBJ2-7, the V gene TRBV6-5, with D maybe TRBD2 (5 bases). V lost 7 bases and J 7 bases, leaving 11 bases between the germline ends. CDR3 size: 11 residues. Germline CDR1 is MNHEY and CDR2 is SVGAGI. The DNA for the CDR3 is TGTGCCAGCACGGACTCTCCAGAGCAGTACTTC. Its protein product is CASTDSPEQYF.

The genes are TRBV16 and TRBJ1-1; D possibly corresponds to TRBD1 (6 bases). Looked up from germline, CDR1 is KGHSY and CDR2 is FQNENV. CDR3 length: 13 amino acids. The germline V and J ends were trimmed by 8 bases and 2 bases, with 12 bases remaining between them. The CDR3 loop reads CASGEQGNTEAFF. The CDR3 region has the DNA TGTGCCAGCGGAGAACAGGGTAACACTGAAGCTTTCTTT.

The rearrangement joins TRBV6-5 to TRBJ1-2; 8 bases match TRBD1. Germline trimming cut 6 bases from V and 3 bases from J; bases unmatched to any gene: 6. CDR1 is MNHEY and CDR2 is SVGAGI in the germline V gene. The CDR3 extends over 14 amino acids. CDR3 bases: TGTGCCAGCAGCCCGGACAGGGTTTACTATGGCTACACCTTC. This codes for CASSPDRVYYGYTF.

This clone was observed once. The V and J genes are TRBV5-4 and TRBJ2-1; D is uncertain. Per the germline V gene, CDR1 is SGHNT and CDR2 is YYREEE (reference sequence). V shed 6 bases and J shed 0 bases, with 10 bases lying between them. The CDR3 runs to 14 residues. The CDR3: CASTLRSSYNEQFF. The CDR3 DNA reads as TGTGCCAGCACCCTCCGGAGCTCCTACAATGAGCAGTTCTTC.

The CDR3, as DNA: TGTGCCACCAGCAGAGATCTCCTGGTGGTCGGTGATACGCAGTATTTT. Translated, it gives CATSRDLLVVGDTQYF. The chain joins TRBV15 to TRBJ2-3; D ambiguous. In germline, CDR1 is LNHNV, CDR2 YYDKDF (reference sequence). The CDR3 sequence is 16 residues long. Trimming shortened V by 0 bases and J by 6 bases, and 16 bases separated the two germline ends.

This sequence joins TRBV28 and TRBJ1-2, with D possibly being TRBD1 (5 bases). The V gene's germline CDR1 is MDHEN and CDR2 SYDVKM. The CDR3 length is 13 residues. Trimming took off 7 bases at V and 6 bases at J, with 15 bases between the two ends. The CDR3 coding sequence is TGTGCCAGCATATCTGGGGGGACGGATGGCTACACCTTC. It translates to CASISGGTDGYTF.

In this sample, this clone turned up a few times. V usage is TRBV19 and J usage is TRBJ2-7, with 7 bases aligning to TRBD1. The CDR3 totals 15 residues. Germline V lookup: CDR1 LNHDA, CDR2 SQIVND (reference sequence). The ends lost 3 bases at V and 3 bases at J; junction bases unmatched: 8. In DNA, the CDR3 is TGTGCCAGTAGTATGAGGGGGCCTTCGAACTACGAGCAGTACTTC. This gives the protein CASSMRGPSNYEQYF.

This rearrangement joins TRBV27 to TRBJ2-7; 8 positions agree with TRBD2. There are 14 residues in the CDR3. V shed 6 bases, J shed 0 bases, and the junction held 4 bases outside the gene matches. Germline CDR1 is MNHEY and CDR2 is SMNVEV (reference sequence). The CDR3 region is CASSTLAVSYEQYF. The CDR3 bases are TGTGCCAGCAGCACACTAGCGGTCTCCTACGAGCAGTACTTC.

This CDR3 reads CASSLAAAANEKLFF. The CDR3 nucleotides are TGTGCCAGCAGCTTGGCGGCGGCTGCTAATGAAAAACTGTTTTTT. The chain uses TRBV5-4 and TRBJ1-4; D uncertain. The CDR3 spans 15 residues. In germline, CDR1 is SGHNT, CDR2 YYREEE (reference sequence). V shed 0 bases and J shed 3 bases, with 9 bases lying between them.

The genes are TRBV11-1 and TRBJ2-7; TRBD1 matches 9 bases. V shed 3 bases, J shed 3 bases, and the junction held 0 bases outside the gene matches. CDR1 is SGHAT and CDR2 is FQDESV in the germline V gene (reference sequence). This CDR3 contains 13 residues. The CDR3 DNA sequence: TGTGCCAGCAGCTTGACAGGGGGCTACGAGCAGTACTTC. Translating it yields CASSLTGGYEQYF.

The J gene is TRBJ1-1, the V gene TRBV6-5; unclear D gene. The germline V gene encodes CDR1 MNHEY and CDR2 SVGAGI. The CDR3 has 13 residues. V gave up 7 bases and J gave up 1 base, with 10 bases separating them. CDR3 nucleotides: TGTGCCAGCACCACAGACCAGAACACTGAAGCTTTCTTT. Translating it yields CASTTDQNTEAFF.

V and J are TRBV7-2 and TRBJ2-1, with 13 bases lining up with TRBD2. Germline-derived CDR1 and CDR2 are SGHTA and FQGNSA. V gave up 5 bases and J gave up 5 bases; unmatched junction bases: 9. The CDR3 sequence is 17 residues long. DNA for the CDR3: TGTGCCAGCAGCCCCTGGACTAGCGGGAGAGGGGACAATGAGCAGTTCTTC. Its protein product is CASSPWTSGRGDNEQFF.

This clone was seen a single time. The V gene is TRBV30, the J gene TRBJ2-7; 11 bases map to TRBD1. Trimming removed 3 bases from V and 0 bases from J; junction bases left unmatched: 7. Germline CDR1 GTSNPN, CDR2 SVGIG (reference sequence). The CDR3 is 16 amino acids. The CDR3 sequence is CAWSADGTGGSYEQYF. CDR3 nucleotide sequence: TGTGCCTGGAGCGCTGACGGGACAGGGGGCTCCTACGAGCAGTACTTC. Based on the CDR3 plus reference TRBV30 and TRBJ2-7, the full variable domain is SQTIHQWPATLVQPVGSPLSLECTVEGTSNPNLYWYRQAAGRGLQLLFYSVGIGQISSEVPQNLSASRPQDRQFILSSKKLLLSDSGFYLCAWSADGTGGSYEQYFGPGTRLTVT.

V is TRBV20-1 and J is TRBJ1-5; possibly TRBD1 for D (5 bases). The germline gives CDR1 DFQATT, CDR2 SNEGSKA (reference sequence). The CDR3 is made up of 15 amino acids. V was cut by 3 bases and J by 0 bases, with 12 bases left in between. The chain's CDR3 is CSASISGLSNQPQHF. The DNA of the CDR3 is TGCAGTGCTAGTATCTCGGGACTTAGCAATCAGCCCCAGCATTTT.

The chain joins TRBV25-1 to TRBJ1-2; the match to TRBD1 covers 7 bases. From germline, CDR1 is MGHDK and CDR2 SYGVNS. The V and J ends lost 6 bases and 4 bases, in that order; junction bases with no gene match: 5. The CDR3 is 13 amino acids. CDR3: CASRRGLGYGYTF. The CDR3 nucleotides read TGTGCCAGCAGGAGGGGGCTAGGCTATGGCTACACCTTC.

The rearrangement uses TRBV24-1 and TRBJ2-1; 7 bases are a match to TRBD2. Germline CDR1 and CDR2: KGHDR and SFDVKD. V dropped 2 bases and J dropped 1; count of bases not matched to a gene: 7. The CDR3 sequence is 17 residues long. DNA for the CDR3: TGTGCCACCAGTGATTATGGGGACTATGGTTCCTACAATGAGCAGTTCTTC. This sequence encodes CATSDYGDYGSYNEQFF.

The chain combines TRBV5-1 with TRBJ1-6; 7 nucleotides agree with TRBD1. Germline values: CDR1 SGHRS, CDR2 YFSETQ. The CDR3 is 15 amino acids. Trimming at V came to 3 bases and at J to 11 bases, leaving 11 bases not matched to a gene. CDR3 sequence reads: CASSSVGTALAPLHF. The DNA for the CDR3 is TGCGCCAGCAGCTCAGTCGGGACAGCCTTGGCACCCCTCCACTTT.

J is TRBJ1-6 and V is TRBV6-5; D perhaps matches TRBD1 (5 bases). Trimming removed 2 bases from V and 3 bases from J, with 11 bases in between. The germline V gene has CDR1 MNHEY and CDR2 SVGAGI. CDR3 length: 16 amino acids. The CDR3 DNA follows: TGTGCCAGCAGTTACCGACAGACCCTCTATAATTCACCCCTCCACTTT. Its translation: CASSYRQTLYNSPLHF.

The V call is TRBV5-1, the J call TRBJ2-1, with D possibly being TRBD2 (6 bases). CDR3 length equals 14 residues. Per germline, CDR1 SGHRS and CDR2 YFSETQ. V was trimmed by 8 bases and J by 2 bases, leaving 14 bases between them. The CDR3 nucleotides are TGCGCCAGTTCCCCGGGACTCACCTACAATGAGCAGTTCTTC. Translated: CASSPGLTYNEQFF.

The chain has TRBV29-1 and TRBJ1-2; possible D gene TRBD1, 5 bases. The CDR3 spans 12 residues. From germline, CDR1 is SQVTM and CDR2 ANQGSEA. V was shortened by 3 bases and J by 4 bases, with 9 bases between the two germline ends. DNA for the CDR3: TGCAGCGTTGAGACAGCTTTCTATGGCTACACCTTC. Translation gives CSVETAFYGYTF.

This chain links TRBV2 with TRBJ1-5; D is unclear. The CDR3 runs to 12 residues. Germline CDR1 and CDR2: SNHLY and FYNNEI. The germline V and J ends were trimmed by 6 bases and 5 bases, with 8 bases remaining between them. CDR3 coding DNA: TGTGCCAGCAGCCGGCGGGATCAGCCCCAGCATTTT. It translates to CASSRRDQPQHF. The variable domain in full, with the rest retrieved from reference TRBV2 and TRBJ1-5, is EPEVTQTPSHQVTQMGQEVILRCVPISNHLYFYWYRQILGQKVEFLVSFYNNEISEKSEIFDDQFSVERPDGSNFTLKIRSTKLEDSAMYFCASSRRDQPQHFGDGTRLSIL.

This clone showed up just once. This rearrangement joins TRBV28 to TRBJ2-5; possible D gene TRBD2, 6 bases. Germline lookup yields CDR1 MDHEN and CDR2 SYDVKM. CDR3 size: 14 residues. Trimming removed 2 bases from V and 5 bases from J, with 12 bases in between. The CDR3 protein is CASSLGSGSETQYF. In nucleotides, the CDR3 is TGTGCCAGCAGTTTAGGAAGCGGGTCGGAGACCCAGTACTTC. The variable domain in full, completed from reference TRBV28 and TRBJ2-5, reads DVKVTQSSRYLVKRTGEKVFLECVQDMDHENMFWYRQDPGLGLRLIYFSYDVKMKEKGDIPEGYSVSREKKERFSLILESASTNQTSMYLCASSLGSGSETQYFGPGTRLLVL.

The CDR3 reads CASSLGGAATGEQFF. The CDR3 DNA reads as TGTGCCAGCAGCTTAGGCGGCGCCGCGACAGGTGAGCAGTTCTTC. This sequence joins TRBV7-3 and TRBJ2-1, with a possible D match to TRBD1 (6 bases). Germline assignment: CDR1 SGHTA and CDR2 FQGTGA. Trimming took 2 bases from V and 9 from J, leaving 17 bases between them. This CDR3 comprises 15 residues.

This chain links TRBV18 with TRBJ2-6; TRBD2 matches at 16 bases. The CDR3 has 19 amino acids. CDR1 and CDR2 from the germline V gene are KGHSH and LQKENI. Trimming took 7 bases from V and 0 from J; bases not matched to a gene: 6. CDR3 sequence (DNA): TGTGCCAGCTTGCCGGGACTAGCGGGAGGGAGCTCTGGGGCCAACGTCCTGACTTTC. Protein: CASLPGLAGGSSGANVLTF.

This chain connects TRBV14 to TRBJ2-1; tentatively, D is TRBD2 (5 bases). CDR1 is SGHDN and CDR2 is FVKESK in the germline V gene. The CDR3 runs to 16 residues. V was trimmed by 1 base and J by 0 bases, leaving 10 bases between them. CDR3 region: CASSQGGGSSYNEQFF. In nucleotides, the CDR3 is TGTGCCAGCAGCCAAGGTGGTGGGAGCTCCTACAATGAGCAGTTCTTC.

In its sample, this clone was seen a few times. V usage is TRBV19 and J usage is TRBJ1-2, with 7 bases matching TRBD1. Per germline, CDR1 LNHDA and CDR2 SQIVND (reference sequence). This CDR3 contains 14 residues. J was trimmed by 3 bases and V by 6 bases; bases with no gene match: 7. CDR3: CASSHGDSYYGYTF. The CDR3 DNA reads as TGTGCCAGTAGCCATGGGGACAGCTACTATGGCTACACCTTC.